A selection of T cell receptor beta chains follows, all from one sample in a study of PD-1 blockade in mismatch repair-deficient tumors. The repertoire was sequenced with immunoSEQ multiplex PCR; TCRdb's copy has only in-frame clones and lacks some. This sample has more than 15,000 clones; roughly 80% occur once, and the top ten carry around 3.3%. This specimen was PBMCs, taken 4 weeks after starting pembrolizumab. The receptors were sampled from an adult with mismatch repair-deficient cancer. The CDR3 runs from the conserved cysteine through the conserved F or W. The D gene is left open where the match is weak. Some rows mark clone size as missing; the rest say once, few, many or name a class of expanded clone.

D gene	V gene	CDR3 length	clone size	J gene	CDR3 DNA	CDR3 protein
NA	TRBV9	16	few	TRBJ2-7	TGTGCCAGCAGCGTAGGCGGCAGGGGCCTCTCCTACGAGCAGTACTTC	CASSVGGRGLSYEQYF
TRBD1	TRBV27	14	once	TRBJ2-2	TGTGCCAGCAGTTTGGACAGGGATTACGGGGAGCTGTTTTTT	CASSLDRDYGELFF
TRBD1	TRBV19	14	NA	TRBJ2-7	TGTGCCAGTACCTGGGACAGTAGCTCCTACGAGCAGTACTTC	CASTWDSSSYEQYF
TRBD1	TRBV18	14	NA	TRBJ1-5	TGTGCCAGCTCTCTTACAGGGGTCAATCAGCCCCAGCATTTT	CASSLTGVNQPQHF
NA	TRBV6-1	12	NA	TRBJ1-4	TGTGCCAGCAGAAGACTTAATGAAAAACTGTTTTTT	CASRRLNEKLFF
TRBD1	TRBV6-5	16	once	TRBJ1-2	TGTGCCAGCAGTTACGGGGGACAGGGCCCAAACTATGGCTACACCTTC	CASSYGGQGPNYGYTF
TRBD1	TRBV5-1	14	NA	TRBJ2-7	TGCGCCAGCAGCCTCGGGACAGGGGTTGGGGAGCAGTACTTC	CASSLGTGVGEQYF
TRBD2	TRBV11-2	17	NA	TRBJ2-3	TGTGCCAGCAGCTTCCCCCGATGGCGGGGGGGGGCAGATACGCAGTATTTT	CASSFPRWRGGADTQYF
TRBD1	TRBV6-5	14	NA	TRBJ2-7	TGTGCCAGCAGCCAAAGTACAGGGGGCCACGAGCAGTACTTC	CASSQSTGGHEQYF
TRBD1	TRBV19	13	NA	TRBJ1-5	TGTGCCAGTAGTATGCAGGGGGCTCAGCCCCAGCATTTT	CASSMQGAQPQHF
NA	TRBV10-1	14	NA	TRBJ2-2	TGCGCCAGCAGTGACTCACAGAACACCGGGGAGCTGTTTTTT	CASSDSQNTGELFF
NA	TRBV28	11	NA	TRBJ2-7	TGTGCCAGCAGTTTGTGGTACGAGCAGTACTTC	CASSLWYEQYF
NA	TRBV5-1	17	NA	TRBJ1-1	TGCGCCAGCAGCTTTGGATACAAGACTAATTTGAACACTGAAGCTTTCTTT	CASSFGYKTNLNTEAFF
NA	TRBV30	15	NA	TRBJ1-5	TGTGCCTGGAGTGTAGGGGCCCTTAGCAATCAGCCCCAGCATTTT	CAWSVGALSNQPQHF
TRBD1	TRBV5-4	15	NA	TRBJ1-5	TGTGCCAGCAGCTTGGGAGGGGGCACTAATCAGCCCCAGCATTTT	CASSLGGGTNQPQHF
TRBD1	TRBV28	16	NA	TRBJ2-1	TGTGCCAGCAGTTTAACCGGGACAGGGGGTTACAATGAGCAGTTCTTC	CASSLTGTGGYNEQFF
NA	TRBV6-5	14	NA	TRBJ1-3	TGTGCCAGCAGTCGGACTTACTCTGGAAACACCATATATTTT	CASSRTYSGNTIYF
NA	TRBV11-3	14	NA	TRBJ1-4	TGTGCCAGCGGGAGGTGGTCTACTAATGAAAAACTGTTTTTT	CASGRWSTNEKLFF
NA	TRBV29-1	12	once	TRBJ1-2	TGCAGCGTTGAGTGGGACACGGAGGGCTACACCTTC	CSVEWDTEGYTF
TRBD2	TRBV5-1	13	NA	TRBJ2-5	TGCGCCAGCAGCCGGGAGGGAGAAGAGACCCAGTACTTC	CASSREGEETQYF
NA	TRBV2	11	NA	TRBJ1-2	TGTGCCGCGACAGGAAACTATGGCTACACCTTC	CAATGNYGYTF
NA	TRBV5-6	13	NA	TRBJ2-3	TGTGCCAGCAGCTTGGGGACATCAGATACGCAGTATTTT	CASSLGTSDTQYF
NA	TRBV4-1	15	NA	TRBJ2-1	TGCGCCAGCAACCCGGGGTCAGCGACATACAATGAGCAGTTCTTC	CASNPGSATYNEQFF
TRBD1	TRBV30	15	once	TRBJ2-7	TGTGCCTGGACCCTGGTGGGACAGGGGACCTACGAGCAGTACTTC	CAWTLVGQGTYEQYF
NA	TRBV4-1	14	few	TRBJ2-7	TGCGCCAGCAGCCAAGATCCCATGACAGCCGAGCAGTACTTC	CASSQDPMTAEQYF
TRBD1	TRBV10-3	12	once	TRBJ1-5	TGTGCCACCGGACAGGGGGATCAGCCCCAGCATTTT	CATGQGDQPQHF
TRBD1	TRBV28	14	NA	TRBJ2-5	TGTGCCAGCAGTCAATGGGACAGGGGACAGACCCAGTACTTC	CASSQWDRGQTQYF
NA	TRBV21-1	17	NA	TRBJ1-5	TGTGCCAGCAGCAAAGGGAGAGACAGGGGGATATCCCAGCCCCAGCATTTT	CASSKGRDRGISQPQHF
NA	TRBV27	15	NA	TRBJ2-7	TGTGCCAGCAGTTTGGCCGGAGGGGTGGGTTACGAGCAGTACTTC	CASSLAGGVGYEQYF
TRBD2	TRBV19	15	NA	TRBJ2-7	TGTGCCAGTAGTATGCGGACTAGCCTGCCCTACGAGCAGTACTTC	CASSMRTSLPYEQYF
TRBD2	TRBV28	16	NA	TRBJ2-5	TGTGCCAGCCTAAGACTAGCGGGAGGCCCCATGGAGACCCAGTACTTC	CASLRLAGGPMETQYF